A single TCR beta chain is shown here with its context. This clone appeared a few times. No cognate antigen has been identified for it. It has no much larger one-base neighbor in the sample; base qualities were not kept. The time point label, as the study defines it: approximately 2 years on ibrutinib. For TCR beta library preparation, 2 to 2.5 micrograms of genomic DNA were isolated from cryopreserved PBMCs. Longitudinal blood samples from CLL patients receiving ibrutinib monotherapy were subjected to high-throughput TCR beta sequencing. The patients took part in an open-label, single-center phase 2 trial of ibrutinib monotherapy. A MiSeq instrument was used for deep resolution sequencing, which targeted depths ranging from 1 in 1 million up to 1 in 200,000 T cells, with coverage averaging 10x for each clonotype. The immunoSEQ hsTCRB Kit was used to generate TCR beta libraries. Per the authors' processing: The data were analyzed with ImmunoSEQ Analyzer and ImmunoSEQ Data Assistant, and V, D and J gene assignments followed IMGT definitions. Clonality was computed as one minus normalized Shannon entropy of productive rearrangement frequencies, ranging from 0 to 1. Only overrepresented clonotypes making up at least 0.05% of the repertoire of each patient were included in the public clonotype analysis. Repertoires from 10 to 15 age-matched healthy donors in immuneACCESS were used as clonality controls. Held by TCRdb, this immuneACCESS table contains in-frame sequences only and omits some clones. Under half of the omission traces to an unresolved V gene where checked; the cause of the rest is unknown. D and trimming come from the DNA, and the V and J calls and clone size come from that table. The sample records over 120,000 clones, about three quarters of which are singletons. The ten largest clones represent 5.1% of the sample.

This record comes from a study of cytotoxic CD8 clonotypes in ibrutinib-treated CLL (dated by TCRdb to 2020 to 2023). For the study in its entirety: The cohort included around 16 treatment-naive and roughly 10 relapsed/refractory patients; some 18 were IGHV unmutated. Responses were partial in around 24 patients and complete in 2; after median around 65 months follow-up, approximately 15 stayed in remission and roughly twelve progressed. Cryopreserved peripheral blood mononuclear cells were obtained before treatment, at response, and at either sustained remission or disease progression. On average, each sample had some 260,000 productive templates and approximately 89,000 productive rearrangements. Patients were still on ibrutinib when every remission and progressive disease sample was collected. The response samples were drawn at a median of roughly twelve months into treatment, with a range of about 6 to 40 months. Longitudinal samples were obtainable from about 30% of the roughly 90 participants in the trial.

Taken from the germline V gene (reference sequence), the CDR1 and CDR2 loops are LNHDA and SQIVND. The CDR3 numbers 15 residues from cysteine through phenylalanine. The retained sequence is limited to the CDR3, 45 bases, with the frame set at the first base. At the junction V is shortened by 10 bases and J by 3 bases, with 21 bases in between. Results and caveats for the whole study, not just this receptor: At ibrutinib response clonality went up, during sustained remission it held steady, and at progression it dropped back toward baseline. At baseline, clonality was higher than in age-matched healthy donors and showed a strong correlation with circulating CD8+ T-cell counts. Sustained-remission and progressing patients did not have matched sampling times, and lymph node repertoires were not examined. Public clonotypes were rare and either shrank or stayed stable during treatment, and the rise in clonality at ibrutinib response reflected expansion of private clonotypes.

The rearrangement joined TRBV19 to TRBJ2-5, with a tentative D gene TRBD1 over 5 matching bases. The receptor's source is a human donor with chronic lymphocytic leukemia. Sequencing was performed on PBMCs, taken after 24 months of ibrutinib treatment. The CDR3 has the sequence CATAPGRVGKETQYF. Here is the DNA: TGTGCCACCGCCCCCGGCAGGGTGGGGAAAGAGACCCAGTACTTC.